This is a list of T cell receptor beta chains from one sample in a study of T cells of healthy individuals. In TCRdb, the 5' RACE reads were re-called with MiXCR into one record per CDR3 protein. The table has around 80,000 distinct CDR3 sequences, about 5.5% seen once; the top ten hold 7.5% to 9.5%. The receptor source for this set is a female donor in good health. Each CDR3 is given with its conserved first and last residue. The order of the fields is D gene, clone size, V gene, J gene, CDR3 DNA, CDR3 protein. The D gene is left open where the match is weak. Clone size is not always given. Where it is, it says once, few, many or a class for expanded clones.

>.|many|TRBV19|TRBJ1-2
TGTGCCAGTAGTCTTACCACAGGGATCTATGGCTACACCTTC
CASSLTTGIYGYTF
>TRBD1|.|TRBV28|TRBJ1-1
TGTGCCAGCAGGGACAGGGCGGGCACTGAAGCTTTCTTT
CASRDRAGTEAFF
>.|few|TRBV4-1|TRBJ1-1
TGCGCCAGCAGCCAGCTAGGGGAAACTGAAGCTTTCTTT
CASSQLGETEAFF
>TRBD2|few|TRBV18|TRBJ2-3
TGTGCCAGCTCACCGGGACTAGCGGGTCTCGATACGCAGTATTTT
CASSPGLAGLDTQYF
>.|many|TRBV11-1|TRBJ2-7
TGTGCCAGCAGCTTAGTAGCGTCCTCCTACGAGCAGTACTTC
CASSLVASSYEQYF
>TRBD2|many|TRBV5-6|TRBJ2-5
TGTGCCAGCAGCTTCACTAGCGGGAGTAGAGAGACCCAGTACTTC
CASSFTSGSRETQYF
>.|many|TRBV9|TRBJ2-2
TGTGCCAGCAGCGTAGCCGCAGGTCCGAACACCGGGGAGCTGTTTTTT
CASSVAAGPNTGELFF
>.|.|TRBV27|TRBJ2-5
TGTGCCAGCAGTTTATCAGAAGACCAAGAGACCCAGTACTTC
CASSLSEDQETQYF
>.|.|TRBV6-5|TRBJ2-1
TGTGCCAGCAGTTACTCGAGGGGATCGCAGTGGGGTGATGAGCAGTTCTTC
CASSYSRGSQWGDEQFF
>.|many|TRBV12-5|TRBJ2-1
TGTGCTAGTGGCCTCCGACAGGGAGGTAGGTACAATGAGCAGTTCTTC
CASGLRQGGRYNEQFF
>.|few|TRBV2|TRBJ2-3
TGTGCCAGCAGGGTTAGCGAGACAGATACGCAGTATTTT
CASRVSETDTQYF
>.|many|TRBV28|TRBJ1-3
TGTGCCAGCAGCCCATTAGGAAACACCATATATTTT
CASSPLGNTIYF